These 31 T cell receptor beta chains share one sample of origin, sequenced in a study of cytomegalovirus exposure and HLA in healthy donors listed by TCRdb under 2017. Receptors were amplified or captured by the immunoSEQ multiplex PCR assay. TCRdb retrieved this table from immuneACCESS and kept in-frame rearrangements only. Not all clones are present; in checked studies, unresolved V genes account for under half, and no reason is known for the remainder. The sample contains about 350,000 clones, roughly 87% of them found a single time. The top ten constitute 0.95% to 1.5% of the sample. The sample comprised PBMCs. These receptors originate from a woman aged 30 to 39 in good health and CMV-seropositive.

This clone was picked up a small number of times. Its ends do not fully match the called genes, so a read error is possible. This chain links TRBV16 with TRBJ1-5, with D perhaps TRBD1 (6 bases). The CDR3 runs to 16 residues. Per germline, CDR1 KGHSY and CDR2 FQNENV. The CDR3 reads CASSKSGQQVNQPQHF. CDR3 DNA sequence: TGTGCCAGCAGCAAATCCGGACAGCAGGTTAATCAGCCCCAGCATTTT.

This chain's CDR3 is CASRRTSSNQPQHF. The DNA for the CDR3 is TGTGCCAGCAGGCGGACTAGTAGCAATCAGCCCCAGCATTTT. The V and J genes are TRBV28 and TRBJ1-5; no definite D call. Germline CDR1 and CDR2: MDHEN and SYDVKM. This CDR3 has 14 residues. The V gene lost 6 bases and the J gene lost 0 bases, with 9 bases spanning the gap.

The CDR3 here is CASSPQTGGDYGYTF. CDR3 in DNA: TGTGCCAGCTCACCACAGACAGGGGGAGACTATGGCTACACCTTC. V gene TRBV18 combines with J gene TRBJ1-2; 9 bases agree with TRBD1. The CDR3 is 15 amino acids. The trim removed 1 base at V and 3 bases at J, leaving 3 bases unmatched. The germline gives CDR1 KGHSH, CDR2 LQKENI. Combining the CDR3 with reference TRBV18 and TRBJ1-2 gives the whole variable domain NAGVMQNPRHLVRRRGQEARLRCSPMKGHSHVYWYRQLPEEGLKFMVYLQKENIIDESGMPKERFSAEFPKEGPSILRIQQVVRGDSAAYFCASSPQTGGDYGYTFGSGTRLTVV.

The genes are TRBV28 and TRBJ2-3; TRBD1 agrees at 7 bases. V lost 2 bases to trimming and J lost 0 bases; unmatched junction nucleotides: 8. CDR1 is MDHEN, CDR2 SYDVKM, per germline. The CDR3 runs 17 residues. The CDR3 is CASSLREGAPSTDTQYF. CDR3 nucleotides: TGTGCCAGCAGTTTAAGAGAGGGGGCTCCTAGCACAGATACGCAGTATTTT.

The rearrangement joins TRBV6-5 to TRBJ1-5, with 7 bases identical to TRBD1. The CDR3 is 15 amino acids. V was clipped by 5 bases and J by 3 bases; unmatched bases: 7. Germline V lookup: CDR1 MNHEY, CDR2 SVGAGI. The CDR3, as DNA: TGTGCCAGCAGTCCCTGGACAGGTATCAATCAGCCCCAGCATTTT. It encodes CASSPWTGINQPQHF.

The chain links TRBV6-5 to TRBJ1-1; D remains unclear. The CDR3 is made up of 14 amino acids. CDR1 is MNHEY and CDR2 is SVGAGI in the germline V gene. Trimming removed 6 bases from V and 4 bases from J, with 15 bases in between. The CDR3 is CASRGKGTITEAFF. CDR3 nucleotides: TGTGCCAGCAGGGGTAAGGGCACGATCACTGAAGCTTTCTTT.

This CDR3 is CASSQRQGLLEAFF. CDR3 bases: TGCGCCAGCAGCCAAAGACAGGGGCTTCTTGAGGCTTTCTTT. The chain is built from TRBV4-1 and TRBJ1-1, with 8 bases matching TRBD1. The CDR3 contains 14 residues. Germline V lookup: CDR1 MGHRA, CDR2 YSYEKL. Trimming at V came to 2 bases and at J to 11 bases, leaving 10 bases not matched to a gene.

This clone has just a few counts. V and J are TRBV5-6 and TRBJ1-5; no clear D. Germline V gene data show CDR1 as SGHDT and CDR2 as YYEEEE. The CDR3 is 15 residues long. Trimming shortened V by 3 bases and J by 0 bases, and 10 bases separated the two germline ends. The CDR3 bases are TGTGCCAGCAGCTACACTCCAAATAGCAATCAGCCCCAGCATTTT. It translates to CASSYTPNSNQPQHF.

DNA for the CDR3: TGTGCCAGCAGTCATTACGGGACTAGCGGGAGGGCCGTAGGCTCCTACAATGAGCAGTTCTTC. It encodes CASSHYGTSGRAVGSYNEQFF. This chain links TRBV27 with TRBJ2-1; 16 bases map to TRBD2. The CDR3 contains 21 residues. Germline assignment: CDR1 MNHEY and CDR2 SMNVEV (reference sequence). J gave up 0 bases and V 5 bases, and 13 bases lay outside the gene matches.

V and J are TRBV9 and TRBJ2-7, with 11 bases identical to TRBD2. V lost 4 bases to trimming and J lost 2 bases; unmatched junction nucleotides: 5. The CDR3 length is 15 residues. Germline lookup yields CDR1 SGDLS and CDR2 YYNGEE. In DNA form, the CDR3 reads TGTGCCAGCAGCCCTAGCGGGGGGCTCACCTACGAGCAGTACTTC. Translated: CASSPSGGLTYEQYF.

This sequence joins TRBV19 and TRBJ2-7; 9 bases line up with TRBD1. The V gene end was trimmed by 8 bases and the J gene end by 2 bases; junction bases not matched to a gene: 1. Germline CDR1 and CDR2: LNHDA and SQIVND (reference sequence). This CDR3 spans 12 amino acids. In nucleotides, the CDR3 is TGTGCCAGTGGACAGGGGACCTACGAGCAGTACTTC. Translation gives CASGQGTYEQYF.

The chain combines TRBV28 with TRBJ1-2; TRBD1 matches at 9 bases. With V trimmed by 1 base and J by 4 bases, 4 bases remained unmatched. The CDR3 length is 15 residues. The germline V gene encodes CDR1 MDHEN and CDR2 SYDVKM. CDR3 in amino acids: CASSLYTGGVYGYTF. In nucleotides, the CDR3 is TGTGCCAGCAGTTTATATACAGGGGGCGTCTATGGCTACACCTTC.

This chain joins TRBV28 and TRBJ1-2; 7 positions match TRBD1. The CDR3 runs to 14 residues. V gave up 2 bases and J gave up 2 bases; unmatched junction bases: 2. Germline assignment: CDR1 MDHEN and CDR2 SYDVKM. The CDR3 region has the DNA TGTGCCAGCAGTTTAGGCAGGGGGAACTATGGCTACACCTTC. It specifies CASSLGRGNYGYTF.

This chain uses TRBV4-1 with TRBJ1-5; unclear D gene. The V end lost 3 bases, the J end lost 0 bases, and 9 bases lay between the germline ends. CDR1 MGHRA and CDR2 YSYEKL come from the germline V gene. CDR3 length: 15 amino acids. CDR3 nucleotide sequence: TGCGCCAGCAGCCACAAATCCGTTAGCAATCAGCCCCAGCATTTT. It is translated as CASSHKSVSNQPQHF.

The chain carries TRBV5-4 and TRBJ2-3; D unclear. The CDR3 extends over 15 amino acids. Looked up from germline, CDR1 is SGHNT and CDR2 is YYREEE (reference sequence). The ends were cut back, 3 bases at V and 0 bases at J, with 11 bases in the middle. This chain's CDR3 is CASSSYVQSTDTQYF. The CDR3 DNA reads as TGTGCCAGCAGCTCCTATGTACAGAGCACAGATACGCAGTATTTT.

This sequence joins TRBV5-4 and TRBJ1-5; TRBD1 is a possible D gene (5 bases). The CDR3 consists of 16 residues. Germline V gene sequence: CDR1 SGHNT, CDR2 YYREEE (reference sequence). V dropped 2 bases and J dropped 2 bases, with 14 bases sitting between them. The CDR3, as DNA: TGTGCCAGCAGCTTCGGGGGGGGAAGGGGCAATCAGCCCCAGCATTTT. Translated: CASSFGGGRGNQPQHF.

This sequence joins TRBV9 and TRBJ2-3; D might be TRBD1 (5 bases). The CDR3 totals 16 residues. Looked up from germline, CDR1 is SGDLS and CDR2 is YYNGEE. The V end was cut by 2 bases, the J end by 5 bases, with 18 bases between. CDR3 DNA sequence: TGTGCCAGCAGCGTTTGGGCAGGGAAGGATGAAGATACGCAGTATTTT. This gives the protein CASSVWAGKDEDTQYF. Variable domain in full (rest from reference TRBV9 and TRBJ2-3): DSGVTQTPKHLITATGQRVTLRCSPRSGDLSVYWYQQSLDQGLQFLIQYYNGEERAKGNILERFSAQQFPDLHSELNLSSLELGDSALYFCASSVWAGKDEDTQYFGPGTRLTVL.

V is TRBV7-2 and J is TRBJ2-7; perhaps TRBD2 as D (7 bases). Germline V lookup: CDR1 SGHTA, CDR2 FQGNSA. The CDR3 loop spans 16 amino acids. The V end lost 5 bases, the J end lost 0 bases, and 17 bases lay between the germline ends. DNA of the CDR3: TGTGCCAGCAGCCTTGCGGGGGCCGCCCGCTCCTACGAGCAGTACTTC. Translating it yields CASSLAGAARSYEQYF.

The rearrangement uses TRBV30 and TRBJ1-3; D is undetermined. The CDR3 sequence is 11 residues long. Per germline, CDR1 GTSNPN and CDR2 SVGIG (reference sequence). V lost 4 bases and J 4 bases, leaving 5 bases between the germline ends. The CDR3 is CAWTQGNTIYF. CDR3 nucleotide sequence: TGTGCCTGGACTCAAGGAAACACCATATATTTT.

The V and J genes are TRBV4-3 and TRBJ2-3, with D maybe TRBD1 (5 bases). The V end lost 1 base, the J end lost 2 bases, and 10 bases lay between the germline ends. CDR3 length: 15 amino acids. CDR1 is LGHNA and CDR2 is YSLEER in the germline V gene. In DNA form, the CDR3 reads TGCGCCAGCAGCCAAGTTAAGGGGCCCACAGATACGCAGTATTTT. It is translated as CASSQVKGPTDTQYF.

The genes are TRBV4-2 and TRBJ2-7; D ambiguous. The CDR3 length is 14 residues. The germline V and J ends were trimmed by 4 bases and 2 bases, with 12 bases remaining between them. From germline, CDR1 is LGHNA and CDR2 YNFKEQ. The CDR3 spells CASSPDLSAYEQYF. As DNA, the CDR3 is TGTGCCAGCAGCCCCGATCTGAGCGCCTACGAGCAGTACTTC.

V and J are TRBV6-1 and TRBJ2-7; TRBD1 matches at 9 bases. Germline V gene sequence: CDR1 MNHNS, CDR2 SASEGT. The CDR3 totals 17 residues. V trimming: 2 bases; J trimming: 7 bases; junction bases outside the gene matches: 15. The CDR3 DNA follows: TGTGCCAGCAGTGAACCCTACCGGACAGGGGTTGATTGGGAGCAGTACTTC. This encodes CASSEPYRTGVDWEQYF.

The chain links TRBV28 to TRBJ1-5; no clear D gene. CDR3 size: 12 residues. The V end lost 3 bases, the J end lost 6 bases, and 6 bases lay between the germline ends. From germline, CDR1 is MDHEN and CDR2 SYDVKM. CDR3 coding DNA: TGTGCCAGCAGTTTCCAATTTCAGCCCCAGCATTTT. This encodes CASSFQFQPQHF.

The chain combines TRBV28 with TRBJ2-4; D gene ambiguous. This CDR3 has 14 amino acids. V was pared by 6 bases and J by 0 bases, with 9 bases between. Germline V CDR1 and CDR2: MDHEN, SYDVKM. The CDR3 sequence: CASRPDLAKNIQYF. The CDR3 coding sequence is TGTGCCAGCAGACCGGACCTAGCCAAAAACATTCAGTACTTC. The whole variable domain, remainder taken from reference TRBV28 and TRBJ2-4, is DVKVTQSSRYLVKRTGEKVFLECVQDMDHENMFWYRQDPGLGLRLIYFSYDVKMKEKGDIPEGYSVSREKKERFSLILESASTNQTSMYLCASRPDLAKNIQYFGAGTRLSVL.

The chain couples TRBV27 to TRBJ2-7; 8 bases fit TRBD1. The CDR3 consists of 17 residues. Germline assignment: CDR1 MNHEY and CDR2 SMNVEV (reference sequence). V was pared by 6 bases and J by 1 base, with 14 bases of the junction left unmatched. The CDR3 loop reads CASRFQGAGSRSYEQYF. CDR3 coding DNA: TGTGCCAGCAGATTCCAGGGGGCAGGTTCTAGGTCCTACGAGCAGTACTTC.

This chain connects TRBV30 to TRBJ1-5; D is unresolved. Germline assignment: CDR1 GTSNPN and CDR2 SVGIG (reference sequence). CDR3 length equals 15 residues. The V gene lost 0 bases and the J gene lost 1 base, with 10 bases spanning the gap. The CDR3 sequence is CAWSVGRPSNQPQHF. The CDR3 DNA reads TGTGCCTGGAGTGTAGGTCGGCCGAGCAATCAGCCCCAGCATTTT.

The chain has TRBV7-9 and TRBJ2-7, with 11 bases aligning to TRBD2. V lost 5 bases, J lost 4 bases, and 13 bases stayed unmatched. The CDR3 has 17 residues. Looked up from germline, CDR1 is SEHNR and CDR2 is FQNEAQ (reference sequence). CDR3: CASSTTSGRVIFYEQYF. The CDR3 DNA follows: TGTGCCAGCAGCACCACTAGCGGGAGAGTCATTTTTTACGAGCAGTACTTC.

The V call is TRBV30, the J call TRBJ2-1; TRBD1 matches 8 bases. With 6 bases clipped from V and 7 bases from J, the junction kept 11 bases outside the gene matches. This CDR3 region has 14 residues. Germline V gene lookup returns CDR1 GTSNPN and CDR2 SVGIG (reference sequence). The CDR3 DNA reads TGTGCCTGTGAACCTGACAGGGGTGGTAATGAGCAGTTCTTC. Protein product: CACEPDRGGNEQFF.

This chain joins TRBV27 and TRBJ1-1; a weak D match, TRBD1 (6 bases). The germline CDR1 and CDR2 sequences are MNHEY and SMNVEV (reference sequence). This CDR3 spans 13 amino acids. The V and J ends lost 4 bases and 1 base respectively, with 7 bases between them. The DNA for the CDR3 is TGTGCCAGCAGTTGGACAGCGAACACTGAAGCTTTCTTT. As protein: CASSWTANTEAFF.

A few counts support this clone. The V call is TRBV2, the J call TRBJ1-1; TRBD1 is a possible D gene (6 bases). V lost 7 bases to trimming and J lost 2 bases, with 11 bases between them. Germline CDR1 is SNHLY and CDR2 is FYNNEI. The CDR3 contains 13 residues. This chain's CDR3 is CASTRDTNTEAFF. For the CDR3, the DNA is TGTGCCAGCACCAGGGACACTAACACTGAAGCTTTCTTT.

The rearrangement links TRBV29-1 to TRBJ1-1, with a possible D match to TRBD1 (6 bases). This CDR3 spans 10 amino acids. With 4 bases removed from V and 6 bases from J, the gap between germline ends came to 6 bases. Germline V gives CDR1 SQVTM, CDR2 ANQGSEA. The CDR3 coding sequence is TGCAGCGTTGCAGGGGCTGAAGCTTTCTTT. The encoded protein is CSVAGAEAFF.